This T cell receptor beta chain was sequenced during a study of blood T cell repertoires in COVID-19 (dated by TCRdb to between 2020 and 2021). Turning to the overall study: The collaborator samples originated in the United States, Italy and Spain and spanned the acute and convalescent phases of COVID-19. Samples came from the ongoing ImmuneRACE study (first 160 participants) plus 1,254 subjects from 6 global collaborators. The material from the prospective study consisted of cDNA or gDNA derived from T cells, B-cell-depleted T cells, or PBMCs. The sample metadata nearly always contained a de-identified subject ID, COVID-19 status, age in years and sex. Deeply sampled blood TCRbeta repertoires from subjects exposed to, actively infected with, or recovered from COVID-19 were included in the dataset. Where available, HLA class I and class II types were taken from metadata supplied by the sample provider and were not determined by assay-based typing. The repertoires were released in a freely available public database meant as a resource for research on the immune response to SARS-CoV-2.

The immunoSEQ Assay, a bias-controlled multiplex PCR, was used to amplify TCRbeta CDR3 regions from genomic DNA. In the source study's methods: The number of nucleated cells in each sample was estimated by amplification of reference gene primers within the assay. To quantify the absolute abundance of each unique TCRbeta CDR3 rearrangement, sequence reads were collapsed and filtered. For each sample, productive Simpson clonality was calculated as the square root of Simpson's diversity index across productive rearrangements. In its TCRdb copy, this immuneACCESS table keeps in-frame sequences only and misses some clones. Where compared with another copy, unresolved V genes explain less than half of these, and the others have no known cause. The V and J calls and clone size were taken over from that table, and D and trimming were inferred from the DNA. Across this sample there are 300,000 to 350,000 clones, with 88% seen only once. Approximately 0.97% of the sample is held by the ten biggest clonotypes.

Points the paper makes about the study in general: The amount of clinical and demographic metadata varied by source and participant and was provided uncurated.

Inclusive of the bounding cysteine and phenylalanine, the CDR3 is 15 residues long. Solely the CDR3 DNA is kept, with 45 bases framed from the first base. V is cut back by 5 bases and J by 5 bases, with 5 bases in the junction unmatched. According to the germline V gene, CDR1 reads SGHNT and CDR2 reads YENEEA. Of note for this clone: The specificity of this receptor is unknown. No much larger clone is present one base from it, and per-base qualities are unavailable.

Enrolling through a virtual design, the prospective study's participants ranged in age from roughly 18 to 100 years and lived across approximately 25 United States geographic areas. To assign participants to cohorts, the prospective study relied on clinical history that participants themselves reported in a screening survey and a study questionnaire. Exposed participants were defined as having been in contact with someone with a PCR-confirmed or clinician-diagnosed COVID-19 case within 2 weeks of study entry. Each participant in the prospective study had whole blood, serum and a nasopharyngeal or oropharyngeal swab collected by mobile phlebotomists. Participants in the prospective study had the option to provide additional blood draws and questionnaires over a 2-month period. Before DNA extraction, prospective study blood samples were shipped either frozen or at room temperature.

The source of this sequence is a woman in her thirties who had been exposed to COVID-19. The sequence joins TRBV11-3 to TRBJ2-2; TRBD1 aligns with 10 central bases. The sample was PBMCs or T cells enriched from blood (not recorded which). Here is the DNA: TGTGCCAGCAGCCCAAGGGACAGGGGAACCGGGGAGCTGTTTTTT. It translates as CASSPRDRGTGELFF.